A single sample gave rise to the 23 T cell receptor beta chains below, sequenced in a study of blood T cells in healthy people across ages. The use of a sample-barcoded 5' primer and a J-beta primer mix characterized a second PCR of roughly 7 to 11 cycles. TCRdb used MiXCR to reprocess the 5' RACE reads, holding one entry per CDR3 protein. The sample shows roughly 1,000,000 distinct CDR3 sequences, under 30% of them seen only once. The same data also went into a second study, on T cells of mothers and their children.

The specimen was blood. The receptors were gathered from a girl aged 2-9 years in good health.

The genes are TRBV20-1 and TRBJ2-7; TRBD1 aligns across 9 bases. Germline trimming cut 5 bases from V and 3 bases from J; bases unmatched to any gene: 8. The CDR3 covers 14 residues. CDR1 is DFQATT, CDR2 SNEGSKA, per germline (reference sequence). The CDR3 loop is CSAHTGTGLYEQYF. The CDR3 DNA sequence: TGCAGTGCTCATACCGGGACAGGGCTCTACGAGCAGTACTTC.

The V gene is TRBV5-1, the J gene TRBJ2-5, with D tentatively TRBD1 (6 bases). V lost 0 bases and J 5 bases, leaving 20 bases between the germline ends. Germline CDR1 is SGHRS and CDR2 is YFSETQ. This CDR3 is 17 amino acids long. CDR3 bases: TGCGCCAGCAGCTTGGGTAGACAGGTCGGCCGGGTTGAGACCCAGTACTTC. Translated: CASSLGRQVGRVETQYF.

This chain uses TRBV7-2 with TRBJ2-7, with 8 bases lining up with TRBD1. V lost 1 base to trimming and J lost 6 bases; unmatched junction nucleotides: 5. Germline loops: CDR1 SGHTA, CDR2 FQGNSA. The CDR3 contains 14 residues. CDR3 amino acids: CASSLGTGPSEQYF. The CDR3 coding sequence is TGTGCCAGCAGCTTAGGGACAGGGCCATCCGAGCAGTACTTC.

In this sample, this clonotype turned up a few times. The chain has TRBV20-1 and TRBJ2-1, with TRBD2 as a possible D gene (6 bases). Germline V lookup: CDR1 DFQATT, CDR2 SNEGSKA (reference sequence). V gave up 3 bases and J gave up 7 bases, with 25 bases separating them. The CDR3 consists of 17 residues. The CDR3 bases are TGCAGTGCTAGTTCCCCCCCCAGGACGGGAGAAGGGAATGAGCAGTTCTTC. It yields the protein CSASSPPRTGEGNEQFF.

This clonotype was detected a few times. This chain uses TRBV20-1 with TRBJ1-5, with D hard to call. With 5 bases removed from V and 1 base from J, the gap between germline ends came to 21 bases. CDR3 size: 17 residues. Germline V CDR1 and CDR2: DFQATT, SNEGSKA (reference sequence). CDR3 in amino acids: CSAAFGVSWASNQPQHF. The CDR3 DNA is TGCAGTGCTGCATTTGGGGTCTCCTGGGCCAGCAATCAGCCCCAGCATTTT.

This clonotype was seen ten or more times. At one end the junction does not follow the germline gene, possibly because of a read error. J is TRBJ2-3 and V is TRBV7-2; D is unresolved. This CDR3 spans 12 amino acids. Germline V lookup: CDR1 SGHTA, CDR2 FQGNSA. The CDR3 nucleotides read TGTGCCAGCAGTTTAGACGGAGATACGCAGTATTTT. It encodes CASSLDGDTQYF.

This clonotype has ten or more counts. The chain's CDR3 is CASSFQREETQYF. The CDR3 bases are TGTGCCAGCAGCTTCCAACGGGAGGAGACCCAGTACTTC. The chain is built from TRBV7-3 and TRBJ2-5; maybe TRBD2 (6 bases). Germline V CDR1 and CDR2: SGHTA, FQGTGA. CDR3 length: 13 amino acids. The V and J ends lost 3 bases and 5 bases respectively, with 10 bases between them.

This chain connects TRBV4-2 to TRBJ1-5; possible D gene TRBD1, 5 bases. Per the germline V gene, CDR1 is LGHNA and CDR2 is YNFKEQ. The CDR3 is made up of 17 amino acids. V shed 0 bases and J shed 6 bases, with 18 bases lying between them. DNA for the CDR3: TGTGCCAGCAGCCAAGAGGGTGGGGGTTCGGGGGGTCAGCCCCAGCATTTT. This codes for CASSQEGGGSGGQPQHF.

The V and J genes are TRBV7-8 and TRBJ2-5; the match to TRBD1 covers 7 bases. TRBJ2-7 explains the end of the DNA better; the J call may be wrong. From germline, CDR1 is SGHVS and CDR2 FQNEAQ. The CDR3 has 15 amino acids. CDR3 in DNA: TGTGCCAGCAGCCCCGCACAGGGGTTAGGCTACGAGCAGTACTTC. Protein product: CASSPAQGLGYEQYF.

This clonotype has more than one count but fewer than ten. This sequence joins TRBV7-9 and TRBJ1-1, with 9 bases that match TRBD1. The CDR3 loop spans 14 amino acids. The germline V gene encodes CDR1 SEHNR and CDR2 FQNEAQ (reference sequence). With V trimmed by 5 bases and J by 6 bases, 7 bases remained unmatched. The CDR3 bases are TGTGCCAGCAGCCCGCGGACAGGGGAACCTGAAGCTTTCTTT. Residues: CASSPRTGEPEAFF.

This clonotype was counted ten times or more. The J gene is TRBJ2-1, the V gene TRBV9; D gene ambiguous. The CDR3 runs 11 residues. Looked up from germline, CDR1 is SGDLS and CDR2 is YYNGEE. The V end lost 7 bases, the J end lost 8 bases, and 10 bases lay between the germline ends. CDR3 amino acids: CASARDDEQFF. CDR3 DNA: TGTGCCAGCGCCCGAGACGATGAGCAGTTCTTC. Drawing the rest from reference TRBV9 and TRBJ2-1, the complete variable domain is DSGVTQTPKHLITATGQRVTLRCSPRSGDLSVYWYQQSLDQGLQFLIQYYNGEERAKGNILERFSAQQFPDLHSELNLSSLELGDSALYFCASARDDEQFFGPGTRLTVL.

This clonotype was recorded a few times. The CDR3 coding sequence is TGTGCCAGCAGCTACGCTAGCGAGGGGTACAATGAGCAGTTCTTC. Translated, it gives CASSYASEGYNEQFF. The V call is TRBV7-2, the J call TRBJ2-1; D perhaps matches TRBD2 (6 bases). Germline loops: CDR1 SGHTA, CDR2 FQGNSA. CDR3 length: 15 residues. Between the trimmed V and J ends, which lost 4 bases and 4 bases, there was a span of 14 bases.

This sequence joins TRBV29-1 and TRBJ1-2; no reliable D call. This CDR3 region has 13 residues. The V gene lost 8 bases and the J gene lost 0 bases, with 13 bases spanning the gap. CDR1 is SQVTM and CDR2 is ANQGSEA in the germline V gene. The CDR3 DNA reads as TGCAGCTTCTTAGCTACTACTAACTATGGCTACACCTTC. Translating gives CSFLATTNYGYTF.

This clonotype has only a few counts. The chain couples TRBV12-3 or TRBV12-4 to TRBJ2-5, with D uncertain. The J call may be incorrect, as the DNA end agrees better with TRBJ2-7. The CDR3 has 12 residues. The CDR3 loop is CASSLSLDEQYF. CDR3 sequence (DNA): TGTGCCAGCAGTTTATCCCTCGACGAGCAGTACTTC.

The CDR3 sequence: CASSSILGTVNYSNQPQHF. In DNA form, the CDR3 reads TGTGCCAGCAGTTCCATTCTAGGGACAGTGAATTATAGCAATCAGCCCCAGCATTTT. The chain carries TRBV28 and TRBJ1-5, with TRBD1 matching 7 bases. The ends lost 4 bases at V and 0 bases at J; junction bases unmatched: 15. The CDR3 length is 19 residues. Germline CDR1 and CDR2: MDHEN and SYDVKM. Combining the CDR3 with reference TRBV28 and TRBJ1-5 gives the whole variable domain DVKVTQSSRYLVKRTGEKVFLECVQDMDHENMFWYRQDPGLGLRLIYFSYDVKMKEKGDIPEGYSVSREKKERFSLILESASTNQTSMYLCASSSILGTVNYSNQPQHFGDGTRLSIL.

The V gene is TRBV4-1, the J gene TRBJ2-5, with D possibly being TRBD1 (5 bases). With 0 bases removed from V and 3 bases from J, the gap between germline ends came to 11 bases. Germline-derived CDR1 and CDR2 are MGHRA and YSYEKL. The CDR3 totals 15 residues. CDR3 residues: CASSQDIGVEETQYF. The CDR3 nucleotides are TGCGCCAGCAGCCAAGATATAGGGGTCGAAGAGACCCAGTACTTC.

This clonotype was found a few times. The CDR3 DNA reads as TGTGCCAGCAGCGTAGGTTTGGGGAGGTTCGAGACCCAGTACTTC. Protein product: CASSVGLGRFETQYF. The chain couples TRBV9 to TRBJ2-5, with a tentative D call TRBD2 (6 bases). This CDR3 region has 15 residues. Germline values: CDR1 SGDLS, CDR2 YYNGEE. Trimming took off 0 bases at V and 5 bases at J, with 14 bases between the two ends.

This clonotype was observed at least ten times. The rearrangement links TRBV11-2 to TRBJ2-7, with D possibly being TRBD1 (6 bases). Per the germline V gene, CDR1 is SGHAT and CDR2 is FQNNGV. The CDR3 totals 14 residues. Trimming left V 5 bases short and J 4 bases short, with 15 bases between. For the CDR3, the DNA is TGTGCCAGCAGCCTAGGGGGAAGTGGGTACGAGCAGTACTTC. Translating gives CASSLGGSGYEQYF.

At least ten counts were recorded for this clonotype. This chain uses TRBV11-2 with TRBJ2-7; 9 bases fit TRBD1. Germline assignment: CDR1 SGHAT and CDR2 FQNNGV. The CDR3 contains 13 residues. V trimming: 5 bases; J trimming: 5 bases; junction bases outside the gene matches: 4. The CDR3 region is CASSRDRVHEQYF. CDR3 bases: TGTGCCAGCAGCCGGGACAGGGTACACGAGCAGTACTTC.

This clonotype occurred a few times. This chain joins TRBV4-1 and TRBJ2-7; TRBD1 is a possible D gene (6 bases). This CDR3 has 14 amino acids. Germline V CDR1 and CDR2: MGHRA, YSYEKL. V lost 4 bases, J lost 7 bases, and 17 bases lay in between. The CDR3 nucleotides read TGCGCCAGCAGCCGAAGCACAGGGACGGGTGAGCAGTACTTC. Residues: CASSRSTGTGEQYF.

The chain links TRBV5-1 to TRBJ2-5; D is possibly TRBD1 or TRBD2 (6 bases each). The germline CDR1 and CDR2 sequences are SGHRS and YFSETQ. There are 15 residues in the CDR3. Trimming cost V 4 bases and J 2 bases, with 15 bases left between them. The CDR3 protein is CASSGGPDIQETQYF. The DNA of the CDR3 is TGCGCCAGCAGCGGGGGGCCAGATATACAAGAGACCCAGTACTTC.

This clonotype was seen a single time. V usage is TRBV7-9 and J usage is TRBJ1-1; no definite D call. Germline V gene lookup returns CDR1 SEHNR and CDR2 FQNEAQ (reference sequence). Trimming removed 5 bases from V and 4 bases from J, with 17 bases in between. The CDR3 length is 15 residues. CDR3 protein: CASSPTAVLSTEAFF. As DNA, the CDR3 is TGTGCCAGCAGCCCGACGGCGGTACTATCCACTGAAGCTTTCTTT. Supplemented by reference TRBV7-9 and TRBJ1-1, the full variable domain reads DTGVSQNPRHKITKRGQNVTFRCDPISEHNRLYWYRQTLGQGPEFLTYFQNEAQLEKSRLLSDRFSAERPKGSFSTLEIQRTEQGDSAMYLCASSPTAVLSTEAFFGQGTRLTVV.

The CDR3 region is CASSPGPSNNEQFF. The CDR3 DNA follows: TGTGCCAGCAGCCCGGGACCTTCGAACAATGAGCAGTTCTTC. The chain employs TRBV11-2 and TRBJ2-1; D possibly matches TRBD1 or TRBD2 (5 bases each). The CDR3 spans 14 residues. The V end lost 5 bases, the J end lost 5 bases, and 13 bases lay between the germline ends. Germline-derived CDR1 and CDR2 are SGHAT and FQNNGV.